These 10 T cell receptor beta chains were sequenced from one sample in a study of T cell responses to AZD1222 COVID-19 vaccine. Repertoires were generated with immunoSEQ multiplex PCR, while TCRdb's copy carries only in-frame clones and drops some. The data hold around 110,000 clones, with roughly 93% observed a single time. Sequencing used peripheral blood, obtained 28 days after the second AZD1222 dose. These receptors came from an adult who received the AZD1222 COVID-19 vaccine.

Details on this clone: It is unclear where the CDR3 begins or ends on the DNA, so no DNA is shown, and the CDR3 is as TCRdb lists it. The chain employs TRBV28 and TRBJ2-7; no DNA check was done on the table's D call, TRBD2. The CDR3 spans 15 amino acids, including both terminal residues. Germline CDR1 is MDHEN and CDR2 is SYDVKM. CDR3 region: CASNFGSGTSGSRYF.

CDR3 sequence: CASRQGASGNTIYF. The CDR3 nucleotides are TGTGCCAGTAGACAGGGGGCATCTGGAAACACCATATATTTT. The chain carries TRBV27 and TRBJ1-3; TRBD1 agrees at 10 bases. Germline CDR1 and CDR2: MNHEY and SMNVEV (reference sequence). Losses at the gene ends were 9 bases for V and 1 base for J; bases not matched to a gene: 3. This CDR3 is 14 amino acids long.

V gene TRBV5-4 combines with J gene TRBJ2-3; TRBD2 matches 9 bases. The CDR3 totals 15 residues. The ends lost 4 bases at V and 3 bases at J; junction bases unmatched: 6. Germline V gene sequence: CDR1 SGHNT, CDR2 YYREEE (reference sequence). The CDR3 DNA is TGTGCCAGCAGCACCGGACTAGCGCTTACAGATACGCAGTATTTT. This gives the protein CASSTGLALTDTQYF.

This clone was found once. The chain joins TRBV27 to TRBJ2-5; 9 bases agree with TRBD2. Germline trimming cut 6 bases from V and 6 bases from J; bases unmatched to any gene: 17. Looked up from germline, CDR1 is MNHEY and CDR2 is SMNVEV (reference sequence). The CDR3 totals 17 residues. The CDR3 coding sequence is TGTGCCAGCAGGAGTAGCGGGAGTCGAAGGGAAGGGCAGACCCAGTACTTC. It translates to CASRSSGSRREGQTQYF.

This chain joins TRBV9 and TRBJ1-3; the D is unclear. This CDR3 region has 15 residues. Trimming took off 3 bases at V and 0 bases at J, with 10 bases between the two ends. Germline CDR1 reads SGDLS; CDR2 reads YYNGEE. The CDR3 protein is CASSEGRSSGNTIYF. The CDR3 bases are TGTGCCAGCAGCGAAGGACGGAGCTCTGGAAACACCATATATTTT. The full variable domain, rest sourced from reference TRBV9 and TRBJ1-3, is DSGVTQTPKHLITATGQRVTLRCSPRSGDLSVYWYQQSLDQGLQFLIQYYNGEERAKGNILERFSAQQFPDLHSELNLSSLELGDSALYFCASSEGRSSGNTIYFGEGSWLTVV.

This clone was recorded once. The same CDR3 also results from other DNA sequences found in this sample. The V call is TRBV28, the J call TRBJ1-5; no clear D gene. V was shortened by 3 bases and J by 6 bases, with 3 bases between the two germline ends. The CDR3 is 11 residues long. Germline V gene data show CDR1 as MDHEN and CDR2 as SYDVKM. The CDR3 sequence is CASSLGQPQHF. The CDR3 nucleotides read TGTGCCAGCAGTTTGGGTCAGCCCCAGCATTTT.

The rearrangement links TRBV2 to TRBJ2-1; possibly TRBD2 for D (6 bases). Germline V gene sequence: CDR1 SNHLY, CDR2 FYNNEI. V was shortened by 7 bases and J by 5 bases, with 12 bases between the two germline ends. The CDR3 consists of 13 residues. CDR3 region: CASTARRDNEQFF. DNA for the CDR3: TGTGCCAGCACAGCTAGGAGGGACAATGAGCAGTTCTTC.

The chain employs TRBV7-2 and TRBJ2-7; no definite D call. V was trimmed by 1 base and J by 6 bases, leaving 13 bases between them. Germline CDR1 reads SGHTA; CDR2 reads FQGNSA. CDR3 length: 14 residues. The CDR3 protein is CASSLGGDLREQYF. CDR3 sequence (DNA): TGTGCCAGCAGCTTAGGCGGAGACCTTCGCGAGCAGTACTTC.

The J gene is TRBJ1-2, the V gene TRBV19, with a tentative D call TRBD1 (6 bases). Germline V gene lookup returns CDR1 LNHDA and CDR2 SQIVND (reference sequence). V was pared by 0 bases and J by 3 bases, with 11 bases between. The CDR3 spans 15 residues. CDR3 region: CASSIDRRQDYGYTF. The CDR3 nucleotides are TGTGCCAGTAGTATAGACCGGAGACAGGACTATGGCTACACCTTC. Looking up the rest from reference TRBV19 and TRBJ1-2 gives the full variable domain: DGGITQSPKYLFRKEGQNVTLSCEQNLNHDAMYWYRQDPGQGLRLIYYSQIVNDFQKGDIAEGYSVSREKKESFPLTVTSAQKNPTAFYLCASSIDRRQDYGYTFGSGTRLTVV.

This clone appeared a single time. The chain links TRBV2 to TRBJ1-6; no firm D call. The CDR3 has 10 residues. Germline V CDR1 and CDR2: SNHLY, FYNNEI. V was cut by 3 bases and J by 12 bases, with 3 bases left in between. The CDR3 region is CASSEGPLHF. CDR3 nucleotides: TGTGCCAGCAGTGAGGGACCCCTCCACTTT.